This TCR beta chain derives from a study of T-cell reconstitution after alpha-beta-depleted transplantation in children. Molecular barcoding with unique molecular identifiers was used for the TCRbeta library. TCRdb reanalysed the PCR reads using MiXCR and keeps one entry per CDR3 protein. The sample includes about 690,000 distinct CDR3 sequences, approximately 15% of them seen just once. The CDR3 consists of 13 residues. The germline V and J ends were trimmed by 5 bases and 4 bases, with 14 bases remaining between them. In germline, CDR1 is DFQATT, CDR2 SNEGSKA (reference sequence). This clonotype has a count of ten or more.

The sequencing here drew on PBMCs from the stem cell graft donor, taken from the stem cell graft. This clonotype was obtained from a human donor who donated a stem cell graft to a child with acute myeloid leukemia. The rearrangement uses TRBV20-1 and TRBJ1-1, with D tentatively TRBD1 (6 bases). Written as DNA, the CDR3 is TGCAGTGCTTGGATACCAGGGGTCACTGAAGCTTTCTTT. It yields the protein CSAWIPGVTEAFF.